What follows are 6 T cell receptor beta chains derived from one specimen sequenced in a study of Tregs in tolerant kidney transplant recipients. Clones were sequenced by immunoSEQ multiplex PCR, and TCRdb holds only the in-frame ones, with some missing. The table records 20,000 to 25,000 clones, 81% of them present only once. The nonmyeloablative bone marrow transplants came from related graft donors, with transient mixed chimerism. The sample consisted of CD8+ T cells from blood (PBMCs), taken 6 months after the transplant. These receptors came from a human patient who received a combined kidney and bone marrow transplant. Some T cells here may be from the graft donor.

The gene calls are TRBV7-7 and TRBJ2-1; TRBD1 matches at 8 bases. Losses at the gene ends were 1 base for V and 6 bases for J; bases not matched to a gene: 5. The CDR3 runs 15 residues. CDR1 and CDR2 (germline): SSHAT, FNYEAQ (reference sequence). The CDR3: CASSLGTGPLNEQFF. CDR3 bases: TGTGCCAGCAGCTTAGGGACAGGGCCACTCAATGAGCAGTTCTTC. Variable domain in full (rest from reference TRBV7-7 and TRBJ2-1): GAGVSQSPRYKVTKRGQDVTLRCDPISSHATLYWYQQALGQGPEFLTYFNYEAQPDKSGLPSDRFSAERPEGSISTLTIQRTEQRDSAMYRCASSLGTGPLNEQFFGPGTRLTVL.

The V gene is TRBV7-1, the J gene TRBJ1-2, with D uncertain. TRBV7-1 is filed as an ORF, its function uncertain. V shed 5 bases and J shed 4 bases, with 23 bases lying between them. The CDR3 totals 17 residues. The DNA of the CDR3 is TGTGCCAGCAGCCGCAACAGTAACGAGGGAAAGACCTATGGCTACACCTTC. Translating gives CASSRNSNEGKTYGYTF.

CDR3 residues: CASSKSGQGMRWERETQYF. CDR3 bases: TGTGCCAGCAGCAAGTCGGGACAGGGAATGAGGTGGGAAAGGGAGACCCAGTACTTC. V is TRBV21-1 and J is TRBJ2-5; the DNA was not used to check the table's D call, TRBD1. TRBV21-1 is tagged as a pseudogene. The CDR3 sequence is 19 residues long.

The genes are TRBV4-1 and TRBJ2-3; TRBD2 is a possible D gene (6 bases). Germline V gene sequence: CDR1 MGHRA, CDR2 YSYEKL. The V end was cut by 4 bases, the J end by 2 bases, with 19 bases between. This CDR3 spans 17 amino acids. CDR3 in amino acids: CASSLTSSAGHTDTQYF. CDR3 DNA: TGCGCCAGCAGCCTTACTAGCTCGGCCGGCCACACAGATACGCAGTATTTT.

This chain connects TRBV4-1 to TRBJ2-3, with D perhaps TRBD1 (5 bases). Trimming removed 5 bases from V and 2 bases from J, with 8 bases in between. From germline, CDR1 is MGHRA and CDR2 YSYEKL. The CDR3 consists of 13 residues. CDR3 nucleotides: TGCGCCAGCAGCTTGACAGTCACAGATACGCAGTATTTT. It translates to CASSLTVTDTQYF.

The chain employs TRBV9 and TRBJ2-1; tentative D call: TRBD1 (6 bases). The CDR3 contains 14 residues. Between the trimmed V and J ends, which lost 5 bases and 5 bases, there was a span of 14 bases. Germline CDR1 reads SGDLS; CDR2 reads YYNGEE. The CDR3 sequence: CASRPGVSNNEQFF. In DNA form, the CDR3 reads TGTGCCAGCAGGCCAGGGGTATCGAACAATGAGCAGTTCTTC. Looking up the rest from reference TRBV9 and TRBJ2-1 gives the full variable domain: DSGVTQTPKHLITATGQRVTLRCSPRSGDLSVYWYQQSLDQGLQFLIQYYNGEERAKGNILERFSAQQFPDLHSELNLSSLELGDSALYFCASRPGVSNNEQFFGPGTRLTVL.